The rows below give T cell receptor beta chains drawn from one sample of a study of shared T cell receptors in the human thymus. Data came from immunoSEQ multiplex PCR; TCRdb stores just in-frame clones and leaves some out. In the table there are about 500,000 clones, 75% to 85% of which are singletons. This same sample was also taken into another study, of human thymus T cells.

Sequenced material: thymocytes. These receptors were taken from a boy less than two years old with a congenital heart defect. Each CDR3 is given without its conserved first and last residue.

j_call cdr3_length v_call cdr3_aa
TRBJ2-3 10 TRBV5-4 ASSLVSDTQY
TRBJ2-3 9 TRBV19 ASSRSDTQY
TRBJ1-5 13 TRBV4-1 ASSQEGQYNQPQH
TRBJ1-1 14 TRBV28 ASIRGMTVMNTEAF
TRBJ2-1 16 TRBV12-5 ASGPGTSGRVGYNEQF
TRBJ2-4 15 TRBV5-6 ASSLTPRPLAKNIQY
TRBJ2-3 11 TRBV29-1 SVGAGPQDTQY
TRBJ2-1 13 TRBV4-3 ASSPRSGESYEQF
TRBJ2-7 13 TRBV25-1 ASSESLEVSYEQY
TRBJ2-7 14 TRBV12-5 ASGLARGGRLVEQY
TRBJ2-5 11 TRBV5-1 ASSSIERETQY
TRBJ2-1 13 TRBV29-1 SVEAPRIAYNEQF
TRBJ2-7 13 TRBV10-2 ASSGTSGRDYEQY
TRBJ2-5 16 TRBV7-8 ASSGGVSSGSRQETQY
TRBJ2-2 13 TRBV7-9 ASSLTSGNTGELF
TRBJ2-5 16 TRBV7-2 ASSCRPAGGEHQETQY
TRBJ1-1 14 TRBV4-1 ASSQGGQGQDTEAF
TRBJ2-7 13 TRBV5-5 ASRPTGGLSYEQY
TRBJ2-7 14 TRBV4-3 ASSQELAGPNYEQY
TRBJ2-1 14 TRBV4-2 ASSQGGLAVKDEQF
TRBJ2-7 10 TRBV25-1 ASSEDPTRQY
TRBJ2-6 13 TRBV7-9 ASSLSGTGANVLT
TRBJ2-3 13 TRBV30 AGAPLSGRTDTQY
TRBJ2-7 9 TRBV27 ASSFGYEQY
TRBJ2-1 14 TRBV7-6 ASSLGPGLGDNEQF
TRBJ2-1 13 TRBV5-1 ASSSRDRGNNEQF
TRBJ2-5 11 TRBV29-1 SVGQGMGETQY
TRBJ2-1 13 TRBV30 AWSSPSGTYNEQF
TRBJ1-6 13 TRBV6-1 ASSAPQGLGSPLH
TRBJ1-1 12 TRBV18 ASSPNWGWTEAF
TRBJ1-1 15 TRBV30 AWSPLGTGGGDAEAF
TRBJ2-3 13 TRBV28 ASSFLAGVSDTQY
TRBJ2-2 13 TRBV7-2 ASSLHRANTGELF
TRBJ1-1 12 TRBV5-6 ASSLRGEGTEAF
TRBJ2-2 10 TRBV7-2 ASNSGAVELF
TRBJ2-7 14 TRBV7-9 ASSLRTGPLSYEQY
TRBJ2-7 11 TRBV18 ASSPPGTYEQY
TRBJ1-5 11 TRBV30 AWSAQENQPQH
TRBJ2-3 14 TRBV5-4 ASSLPWREYPDTQY
TRBJ2-7 11 TRBV19 ASNPGVGHEQY
TRBJ2-1 15 TRBV29-1 SVPGTSGNTTGNEQF
TRBJ1-2 12 TRBV10-3 AITDRDANYGYT
TRBJ2-6 14 TRBV7-2 AGGRTGVSGANVLT
TRBJ2-1 11 TRBV11-2 ASSLSTGYEQF
TRBJ2-7 11 TRBV6-5 TTRRGHTYEQY
TRBJ2-7 10 TRBV15 ATSLSGYEQY
TRBJ1-4 12 TRBV25-1 ASGRRGTNEKLF
TRBJ2-5 13 TRBV19 ASRLTPGQEETQY
TRBJ2-7 14 TRBV7-2 ASTLIPPGQVVEQY
TRBJ2-2 14 TRBV19 ATLRTSGRAPGELF
TRBJ2-7 12 TRBV27 ASSNRGHAYEQY